Listed below are T cell receptor beta chains from one sample, sequenced in a study of brain T cells in children with intractable seizures. TCRdb's table, derived via immunoSEQ multiplex PCR, lists solely in-frame clones and lacks some. This repertoire shows 300,000 to 400,000 clones, about 94% found once; its top ten account for 5% to 7%. This specimen was peripheral blood, taken 5 to 6 months after surgery. These receptors all come from a boy less than two years old with tuberous sclerosis and intractable seizures. The CDR3 runs from the conserved cysteine through the conserved F or W. The D gene is left open where the match is weak. Clone size appears in some rows only: once, few, many, or a class for an expanded clone.

cdr3_length,j_call,d_call,clone_size,v_call,cdr3_aa,cdr3_nt
15,TRBJ2-7,TRBD1,few,TRBV7-9,CASAGDRDRDYEQYF,TGTGCCAGCGCGGGGGACCGGGACAGGGACTACGAGCAGTACTTC
15,TRBJ2-7,TRBD2,-,TRBV6-5,CASSPLAGGPYEQYF,TGTGCCAGCAGTCCCTTAGCGGGAGGGCCCTACGAGCAGTACTTC
11,TRBJ2-7,-,-,TRBV29-1,CSVGQSYEQYF,TGCAGCGTTGGGCAGTCCTACGAGCAGTACTTC
13,TRBJ2-7,-,-,TRBV14,CASSQLQSYEQYF,TGTGCCAGCAGCCAATTGCAGTCCTACGAGCAGTACTTC
17,TRBJ2-2,TRBD2,-,TRBV13,CASSPFGLAGDTGELFF,TGTGCCAGCAGCCCCTTCGGGCTAGCGGGGGACACCGGGGAGCTGTTTTTT
12,TRBJ1-2,-,-,TRBV13,CASSLMGSGYTF,TGTGCCAGCAGCTTAATGGGGAGCGGCTACACCTTC
14,TRBJ2-2,-,-,TRBV29-1,CSVEERRVTGELFF,TGCAGCGTTGAAGAGAGGAGGGTTACCGGGGAGCTGTTTTTT
12,TRBJ2-4,-,once,TRBV7-3,CAEEVAKNIQYF,TGTGCCGAGGAGGTAGCCAAAAACATTCAGTACTTC
13,TRBJ1-1,-,-,TRBV6-5,CASSYSVNTEAFF,TGTGCCAGCAGTTATTCAGTGAACACTGAAGCTTTCTTT
15,TRBJ2-2,TRBD1,once,TRBV5-6,CASSRDRGFVGELFF,TGTGCCAGCAGCCGGGACAGGGGTTTTGTCGGGGAGCTGTTTTTT
17,TRBJ2-7,-,-,TRBV30,CAWSPRWRAASSYEQYF,TGTGCCTGGAGTCCCAGGTGGAGGGCGGCATCCTCCTACGAGCAGTACTTC
14,TRBJ1-5,TRBD1,-,TRBV30,CAWSRGGWSQPQHF,TGTGCCTGGAGTCGAGGGGGCTGGAGTCAGCCCCAGCATTTT
14,TRBJ1-1,-,-,TRBV5-1,CASSLESGSTEAFF,TGCGCCAGCAGCTTGGAGTCGGGGAGCACTGAAGCTTTCTTT
15,TRBJ1-1,-,-,TRBV15,CATSRDRTGAREAFF,TGTGCCACCAGCAGAGATCGTACGGGGGCGAGGGAAGCTTTCTTT
20,TRBJ1-4,TRBD1,-,TRBV24-1,CATSDCGLYEGAQTNEKLFF,TGTGCCACCAGTGATTGCGGGCTTTACGAGGGGGCGCAAACTAATGAAAAACTGTTTTTT
16,TRBJ2-6,TRBD2,-,TRBV5-1,CASSRFAGAGANVLTF,TGCGCCAGCAGCCGGTTCGCGGGAGCTGGGGCCAACGTCCTGACTTTC
13,TRBJ1-6,-,-,TRBV7-9,CASSLAQNSPLHF,TGTGCCAGCAGCTTAGCGCAGAATTCACCCCTCCACTTT
16,TRBJ2-2,TRBD2,-,TRBV9,CASSPRTSGGRRELFF,TGTGCCAGCAGCCCTAGGACTAGCGGGGGTCGCCGGGAGCTGTTTTTT
15,TRBJ1-1,-,-,TRBV7-9,CASSLFIGWYTEAFF,TGTGCCAGCAGCTTATTTATCGGGTGGTACACTGAAGCTTTCTTT
13,TRBJ2-1,-,-,TRBV6-4,CASSVTSGEEQFF,TGTGCCAGCAGTGTGACCTCAGGAGAGGAGCAGTTCTTC
16,TRBJ1-1,-,-,TRBV18,CASSPLEIGQNTEAFF,TGTGCCAGCTCACCCCTCGAAATTGGCCAGAACACTGAAGCTTTCTTT
13,TRBJ2-7,-,-,TRBV27,CASSFPGGHEQYF,TGTGCCAGCAGTTTCCCCGGGGGGCACGAGCAGTACTTC
15,TRBJ1-2,-,-,TRBV14,CTSSFGAGVSYGYTF,TGTACCAGCAGCTTTGGTGCGGGGGTCTCCTATGGCTACACCTTC
13,TRBJ1-5,-,-,TRBV6-5,CASSPGYNQPQHF,TGTGCCAGCAGTCCAGGGTACAATCAGCCCCAGCATTTT
16,TRBJ2-3,TRBD2,-,TRBV3-1/TRBV3-2,CASSQDSVAGGDTQYF,TGTGCCAGCAGCCAAGATTCGGTAGCGGGGGGGGATACGCAGTATTTT
18,TRBJ2-3,TRBD2,-,TRBV9,CASSGLGLAGENGDTQYF,TGTGCCAGCAGCGGACTGGGACTAGCGGGAGAAAATGGAGATACGCAGTATTTT
13,TRBJ1-2,TRBD1,-,TRBV7-9,CASSLTRGLGYTF,TGTGCCAGCAGCTTAACCAGGGGGCTTGGCTACACCTTC
16,TRBJ1-6,TRBD1,few,TRBV5-4,CASSRGTEPYNSPLHF,TGTGCCAGCAGCCGAGGGACAGAACCCTATAATTCACCCCTCCACTTT
15,TRBJ1-6,-,-,TRBV19,CASSPWTADNSPLHF,TGTGCCAGTAGTCCGTGGACCGCGGATAATTCACCCCTCCACTTT
16,TRBJ1-1,TRBD1,once,TRBV4-1,CASSQEGTARDTEAFF,TGCGCCAGCAGCCAAGAGGGGACAGCAAGGGACACTGAAGCTTTCTTT
17,TRBJ2-1,TRBD1,-,TRBV3-1/TRBV3-2,CASSLIRQGRTYNEQFF,TGTGCCAGCTCCCTTATTCGACAGGGACGAACCTACAATGAGCAGTTCTTC
14,TRBJ2-7,TRBD2,-,TRBV5-4,CASRPGTSGNEQYF,TGTGCCAGCAGACCCGGGACTAGCGGGAACGAGCAGTACTTC
14,TRBJ1-1,-,-,TRBV28,CASSVSATYTEAFF,TGTGCCAGCAGTGTGTCAGCAACTTACACTGAAGCTTTCTTT
14,TRBJ1-1,-,-,TRBV30,CACEMTGWGTEAFF,TGTGCCTGTGAAATGACAGGATGGGGCACTGAAGCTTTCTTT
14,TRBJ2-1,-,-,TRBV9,CASSGVGSYNEQFF,TGTGCCAGTTCCGGGGTAGGGTCCTACAATGAGCAGTTCTTC
15,TRBJ1-4,-,-,TRBV30,CAWSSLSVPNEKLFF,TGTGCCTGGAGTTCCCTTTCCGTTCCTAATGAAAAACTGTTTTTT
15,TRBJ2-7,-,-,TRBV29-1,CSVEDSRLGVYEQYF,TGCAGCGTTGAAGATTCGAGGTTGGGAGTTTACGAGCAGTACTTC
13,TRBJ1-2,TRBD1,once,TRBV2,CASSDGTGVGYTF,TGTGCCAGCAGTGACGGGACAGGGGTCGGCTACACCTTC
13,TRBJ2-1,-,-,TRBV12-3/TRBV12-4,CASSLGSFHEQFF,TGTGCCAGCAGTTTAGGTTCGTTTCATGAGCAGTTCTTC
11,TRBJ2-7,-,-,TRBV12-3/TRBV12-4,CASSWNYEQYF,TGTGCCAGCAGTTGGAACTACGAGCAGTACTTC
14,TRBJ2-3,-,-,TRBV14,CASSQWTEADTQYF,TGTGCCAGCAGCCAATGGACCGAGGCAGATACGCAGTATTTT
17,TRBJ1-6,TRBD1,-,TRBV4-1,CASSQILRQGPGAPLHF,TGCGCCAGCAGCCAAATCTTAAGACAGGGGCCAGGGGCACCCCTCCACTTT
15,TRBJ2-3,-,-,TRBV27,CASSLVWGSGDTQYF,TGTGCCAGCAGTTTAGTATGGGGGAGTGGAGATACGCAGTATTTT
15,TRBJ2-1,TRBD2,-,TRBV11-3,CASSLESLAGAEQFF,TGTGCCAGCAGCTTAGAGTCCCTAGCGGGAGCCGAGCAGTTCTTC